This T cell receptor (beta chain) was identified in a study of cytomegalovirus exposure and HLA in healthy donors. Study-level results: Overall, approximately 150 TCR beta chains were annotated as cytomegalovirus-associated.

The V end lost 1 base, the J end lost 0 bases, and 14 bases lay between the germline ends. Germline CDR1 reads SGHKS; CDR2 reads YYEKEE (reference sequence). CDR3 length equals 16 residues. The donors formed part of the approximately 120-subject validation cohort, distinct from the approximately 670-subject first cohort. Only in-frame clones appear in the TCRdb table, and some are missing; sequencing was by immunoSEQ multiplex PCR. Of about 220,000 clones listed, approximately 80% are singletons. In regard to this clone: Its antigen is undetermined.

Sample: PBMCs. The TCR originated in a woman in her twenties or thirties in good health and CMV-seropositive. The chain has TRBV5-5 and TRBJ2-7, with D tentatively TRBD1 (6 bases). The CDR3 nucleotides are TGTGCCAGCAGCTTGTGGGGGCGATTGAACTCCTACGAGCAGTACTTC. Amino acids: CASSLWGRLNSYEQYF.